This T cell receptor (beta chain) was profiled in a study of shared clonotypes between healthy human individuals. The study, taken as a whole, reports: Estimated clonotype richness was generally higher in naive than memory subsets. The sharing of roughly 5% of naive CD4 clonotypes was seen across a handful of donors. Non-shared clonotypes had lower generation probabilities than those shared by all four donors.

Germline CDR1 SGHNT, CDR2 YYREEE (reference sequence). Trimming at V came to 4 bases and at J to 2 bases, leaving 4 bases not matched to a gene. This CDR3 spans 14 amino acids. Evenly divided among several immunoSEQ plates was the genomic DNA of each subset. Using immunoSEQ multiplex PCR, the repertoire was profiled, and TCRdb retains in-frame clones only, with some absent. This table holds 2 million to 3 million clones, approximately 94% found once. In the case of this clone: The antigen is not known.

The specimen was naive CD4+ T cells from PBMCs. Indicated subset: CD45RA+ positively selected. This sequence was found in a young man in good health. Some clones in this sample may be carry-over from other donors' samples. The J gene is TRBJ2-3, the V gene TRBV5-4, with 7 bases identical to TRBD2. The CDR3 sequence is CASSLGRATDTQYF. In DNA form, the CDR3 reads TGTGCCAGCAGCCTGGGGAGGGCCACAGATACGCAGTATTTT.